This T cell receptor (beta chain) was captured in a study of blood T cell repertoires in COVID-19. Whole-study context: Sample material is recorded as cDNA or gDNA derived from T cells, B-cell-depleted T cells, or PBMCs.

Data came from immunoSEQ multiplex PCR; TCRdb stores just in-frame clones and leaves some out. Of 350,000 to 450,000 clones listed, roughly 85% are singletons. This clone has only one observation. The sequencing sample was made of peripheral blood. The TCR originated in a woman under 30 with acute or convalescent COVID-19.

The CDR3 is CSVEGTSGDFFRPYEQYF. DNA for the CDR3: TGCAGCGTTGAGGGGACTAGCGGAGACTTCTTTCGACCCTACGAGCAGTACTTC. The chain carries TRBV29-1 and TRBJ2-7; 11 bases are shared with TRBD2. Germline V CDR1 and CDR2: SQVTM, ANQGSEA. CDR3 length: 18 amino acids. Trimming took 3 bases from V and 2 from J; bases not matched to a gene: 15.